These 22 T cell receptor beta chains share one sample of origin, sequenced in a study of shared clonotypes between healthy human individuals. Data came from immunoSEQ multiplex PCR; TCRdb stores just in-frame clones and leaves some out. The profile covers just over 2,000,000 clones, with roughly 95% appearing a single time and roughly 0.13% taken by the ten largest. The sample was naive CD4+ T cells sorted from blood. The sample's subset: CD45RA+ positively selected. Every receptor here comes from a man younger than 35 in good health.

The chain carries TRBV7-2 and TRBJ2-7; 7 bases are shared with TRBD2. CDR1 is SGHTA, CDR2 FQGNSA, per germline. Trimming at V came to 7 bases and at J to 6 bases, leaving 6 bases not matched to a gene. The CDR3 consists of 12 residues. CDR3 sequence reads: CASTREAGEQYF. In DNA, the CDR3 is TGTGCCAGCACCCGGGAGGCCGGCGAGCAGTACTTC.

The CDR3 protein is CASSLGGLGGTEAFF. CDR3 in DNA: TGTGCCAGCAGTTTAGGGGGGCTGGGGGGTACTGAAGCTTTCTTT. This chain joins TRBV27 and TRBJ1-1; perhaps TRBD1 as D (6 bases). Looked up from germline, CDR1 is MNHEY and CDR2 is SMNVEV (reference sequence). V lost 2 bases and J 5 bases, leaving 15 bases between the germline ends. The CDR3 runs to 15 residues.

Details on this clone: Possible read error: a much larger clone is one base away. The chain links TRBV11-2 to TRBJ2-7, with D perhaps TRBD2 (6 bases). The CDR3 consists of 13 residues. The ends were cut back, 5 bases at V and 6 bases at J, with 14 bases in the middle. The germline gives CDR1 SGHAT, CDR2 FQNNGV. The CDR3 region is CASSLTGRPEQYF. As DNA, the CDR3 is TGTGCCAGCAGCCTGACCGGGAGACCCGAGCAGTACTTC.

As concerns this clone: Other DNA sequences from this sample encode an identical CDR3 as well. This chain joins TRBV6-1 and TRBJ2-3; D assignment may be TRBD1 or TRBD2 (7 bases each). The germline V and J ends were trimmed by 3 bases and 1 base, with 11 bases remaining between them. The CDR3 sequence is 15 residues long. From germline, CDR1 is MNHNS and CDR2 SASEGT. CDR3 DNA sequence: TGTGCCAGCAGTGACAGGGGGAGGGGCACAGATACGCAGTATTTT. Amino acids: CASSDRGRGTDTQYF.

The chain has TRBV5-1 and TRBJ1-6; no definite D call. This CDR3 has 15 residues. Trimming removed 5 bases from V and 3 bases from J, with 12 bases in between. Germline assignment: CDR1 SGHRS and CDR2 YFSETQ. CDR3 bases: TGCGCCAGCAGACTGGGAGAGTTCTATAATTCACCCCTCCACTTT. It codes for CASRLGEFYNSPLHF.

This sequence joins TRBV6-1 and TRBJ2-7; TRBD2 matches at 11 bases. In germline, CDR1 is MNHNS, CDR2 SASEGT. Trimming at V came to 7 bases and at J to 4 bases, leaving 6 bases not matched to a gene. The CDR3 length is 14 residues. The CDR3 region is CASNLAGGSYEQYF. The CDR3, as DNA: TGTGCCAGCAATTTAGCGGGGGGGAGTTACGAGCAGTACTTC.

As regards this clone: Other DNA sequences in the sample encode the same CDR3. This chain links TRBV28 with TRBJ1-6; the D is unclear. Germline V gives CDR1 MDHEN, CDR2 SYDVKM. The CDR3 sequence is 14 residues long. Between the trimmed V and J ends, which lost 2 bases and 6 bases, there was a span of 8 bases. The chain's CDR3 is CASSLGQVNSPLHF. CDR3 nucleotides: TGTGCCAGCAGTTTAGGCCAGGTTAATTCACCCCTCCACTTT.

The J gene is TRBJ2-7, the V gene TRBV9; D may be TRBD2 (7 bases). The CDR3 is made up of 15 amino acids. V was shortened by 4 bases and J by 1 base, with 15 bases between the two germline ends. CDR1 is SGDLS and CDR2 is YYNGEE in the germline V gene. The CDR3 spells CASSSHGGPSYEQYF. The CDR3 DNA sequence: TGTGCCAGCAGCTCCCACGGGGGGCCGTCCTACGAGCAGTACTTC.

CDR3 nucleotide sequence: TGTGCCAGCAGTGATGTCGACTTTACCTACAATGAGCAGTTCTTC. Residues: CASSDVDFTYNEQFF. The chain recombines TRBV2 with TRBJ2-1, with unresolved D. The CDR3 length is 15 residues. V lost 3 bases, J lost 2 bases, and 11 bases lay in between. Germline lookup yields CDR1 SNHLY and CDR2 FYNNEI.

A remark on this clone: The sample has other DNA sequences that encode this CDR3 too. V and J are TRBV18 and TRBJ2-2; 9 bases are shared with TRBD2. Germline CDR1 KGHSH, CDR2 LQKENI. The CDR3 runs 16 residues. The trim removed 6 bases at V and 1 base at J, leaving 6 bases unmatched. CDR3 protein: CASSPATSGNTGELFF. The CDR3 coding sequence is TGTGCCAGCTCCCCGGCGACTAGCGGGAACACCGGGGAGCTGTTTTTT.

The chain is built from TRBV10-1 and TRBJ1-6; a possible D gene is TRBD1 (6 bases). This CDR3 has 13 amino acids. The germline V gene has CDR1 WNHNN and CDR2 SYGVQD (reference sequence). V lost 5 bases, J lost 7 bases, and 9 bases lay in between. The CDR3 region has the DNA TGCGCCAGCAGTCCCCAGGGGAATTCACCCCTCCACTTT. It translates to CASSPQGNSPLHF.

The chain employs TRBV28 and TRBJ1-4; no definite D call. Germline assignment: CDR1 MDHEN and CDR2 SYDVKM. CDR3 size: 14 residues. V gave up 3 bases and J gave up 7 bases, with 12 bases separating them. Written as DNA, the CDR3 is TGTGCCAGCAGTTTCCGGTTAGCTACTGAAAAACTGTTTTTT. It encodes CASSFRLATEKLFF.

V gene TRBV7-8 combines with J gene TRBJ2-2; TRBD2 is a possible D gene (6 bases). The CDR3 sequence is 15 residues long. V lost 8 bases and J 9 bases, leaving 22 bases between the germline ends. Looked up from germline, CDR1 is SGHVS and CDR2 is FQNEAQ. The CDR3 bases are TGTGCCAGCGAACACGGAGGGATCCTGGGAAGGGAGCTGTTTTTT. Protein: CASEHGGILGRELFF. Supplemented by reference TRBV7-8 and TRBJ2-2, the full variable domain reads GAGVSQSPRYKVAKRGQDVALRCDPISGHVSLFWYQQALGQGPEFLTYFQNEAQLDKSGLPSDRFFAERPEGSVSTLKIQRTQQEDSAVYLCASEHGGILGRELFFGEGSRLTVL.

The V call is TRBV10-3, the J call TRBJ2-6; 7 positions match TRBD1. Germline CDR1 and CDR2: ENHRY and SYGVKD. The CDR3 runs 14 residues. V trimming: 7 bases; J trimming: 2 bases; junction bases outside the gene matches: 2. The CDR3 bases are TGTGCCATCAACACAGGGGCTGGGGCCAACGTCCTGACTTTC. Amino acid sequence: CAINTGAGANVLTF.

The rearrangement uses TRBV6-1 and TRBJ2-1, with TRBD1 matching 8 bases. The CDR3 length is 14 residues. Germline V gene data show CDR1 as MNHNS and CDR2 as SASEGT. J lost 3 bases, V lost 5 bases, and 3 bases had no gene match. The CDR3 nucleotides read TGTGCCAGCAGTCCCGGACAGGGCTACAATGAGCAGTTCTTC. Protein: CASSPGQGYNEQFF.

The V and J genes are TRBV2 and TRBJ2-1; possibly TRBD1 for D (6 bases). Germline-derived CDR1 and CDR2 are SNHLY and FYNNEI. Trimming left V 6 bases short and J 4 bases short, with 10 bases between. The CDR3 consists of 13 residues. Here the CDR3 DNA reads TGTGCCAGCAGGGTTAGGGGGTACAATGAGCAGTTCTTC. Translating gives CASRVRGYNEQFF.

This clone is a singleton in its sample. This chain connects TRBV4-2 to TRBJ2-6, with D unresolved. Germline lookup yields CDR1 LGHNA and CDR2 YNFKEQ. This CDR3 region has 18 residues. Trimming shortened V by 0 bases and J by 2 bases, and 14 bases separated the two germline ends. The CDR3 is CASSQEIWTETGANVLTF. In DNA, the CDR3 is TGTGCCAGCAGCCAAGAGATTTGGACGGAGACTGGGGCCAACGTCCTGACTTTC.

Note on this clone: Distinct nucleotide sequences in the sample also encode this CDR3. The chain has TRBV6-5 and TRBJ2-1; D is possibly TRBD1 (5 bases). Trimming took 6 bases from V and 10 from J, leaving 10 bases between them. This CDR3 spans 11 amino acids. Per germline, CDR1 MNHEY and CDR2 SVGAGI. The CDR3 spells CASSQGGEQFF. Written as DNA, the CDR3 is TGTGCCAGCAGCCAGGGTGGGGAGCAGTTCTTC.

This clone appeared a single time. J is TRBJ1-5 and V is TRBV29-1; no firm D call. Trimming shortened V by 8 bases and J by 9 bases, and 17 bases separated the two germline ends. Germline CDR1 reads SQVTM; CDR2 reads ANQGSEA. This CDR3 is built from 12 residues. The CDR3 reads CSPPIGLGPQHF. Here the CDR3 DNA reads TGCAGCCCCCCGATTGGGTTGGGGCCCCAGCATTTT.

The V gene is TRBV10-3, the J gene TRBJ2-7; perhaps TRBD1 as D (5 bases). Germline-derived CDR1 and CDR2 are ENHRY and SYGVKD. This CDR3 is built from 16 residues. Trimming shortened V by 1 base and J by 4 bases, and 17 bases separated the two germline ends. The CDR3 DNA reads TGTGCCATCAGTGAGTGGGGCGGTGTCCGAGGATACGAGCAGTACTTC. Translated: CAISEWGGVRGYEQYF.

The chain combines TRBV28 with TRBJ1-4; possible D gene TRBD1, 5 bases. From germline, CDR1 is MDHEN and CDR2 SYDVKM. This CDR3 is 15 amino acids long. With 7 bases removed from V and 3 bases from J, the gap between germline ends came to 15 bases. As DNA, the CDR3 is TGTGCCAGCACCATGGCCAGGGTACCTAATGAAAAACTGTTTTTT. This gives the protein CASTMARVPNEKLFF.

This chain links TRBV19 with TRBJ2-3; a weak D match, TRBD2 (6 bases). This CDR3 spans 13 amino acids. Trimming left V 7 bases short and J 2 bases short, with 10 bases between. Germline assignment: CDR1 LNHDA and CDR2 SQIVND (reference sequence). CDR3 amino acids: CASTRRDTDTQYF. CDR3 DNA: TGTGCCAGTACAAGGCGGGACACAGATACGCAGTATTTT.